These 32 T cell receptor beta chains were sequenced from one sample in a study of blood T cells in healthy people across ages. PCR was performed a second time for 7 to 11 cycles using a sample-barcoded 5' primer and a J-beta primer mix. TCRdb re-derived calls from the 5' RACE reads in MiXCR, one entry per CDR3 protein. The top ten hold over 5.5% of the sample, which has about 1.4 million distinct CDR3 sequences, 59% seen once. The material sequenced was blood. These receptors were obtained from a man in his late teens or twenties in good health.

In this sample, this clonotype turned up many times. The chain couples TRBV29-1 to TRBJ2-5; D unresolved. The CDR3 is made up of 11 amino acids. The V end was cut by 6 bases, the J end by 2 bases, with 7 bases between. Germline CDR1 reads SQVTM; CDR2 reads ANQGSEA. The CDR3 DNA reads TGCAGCGTAAGGGATCAAGAGACCCAGTACTTC. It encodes CSVRDQETQYF.

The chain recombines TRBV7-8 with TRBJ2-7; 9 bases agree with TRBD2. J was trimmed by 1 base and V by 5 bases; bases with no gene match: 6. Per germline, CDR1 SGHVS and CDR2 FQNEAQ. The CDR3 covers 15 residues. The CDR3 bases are TGTGCCAGCAGCCGACGGACTAGCGCGTCCTACGAGCAGTACTTC. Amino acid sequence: CASSRRTSASYEQYF.

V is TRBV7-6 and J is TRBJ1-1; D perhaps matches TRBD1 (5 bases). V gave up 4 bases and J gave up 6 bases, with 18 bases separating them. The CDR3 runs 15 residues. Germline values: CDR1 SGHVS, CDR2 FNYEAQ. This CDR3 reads CASSSQTVINPEAFF. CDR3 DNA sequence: TGTGCCAGCAGCTCTCAGACAGTGATAAACCCTGAAGCTTTCTTT.

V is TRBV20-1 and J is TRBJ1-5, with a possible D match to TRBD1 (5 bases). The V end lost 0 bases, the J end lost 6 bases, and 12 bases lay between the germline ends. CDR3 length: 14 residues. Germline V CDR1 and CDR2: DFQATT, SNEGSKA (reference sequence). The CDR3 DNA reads TGCAGTGCTAGAGAGCCGGGGGGTCTTCAGCCCCAGCATTTT. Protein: CSAREPGGLQPQHF.

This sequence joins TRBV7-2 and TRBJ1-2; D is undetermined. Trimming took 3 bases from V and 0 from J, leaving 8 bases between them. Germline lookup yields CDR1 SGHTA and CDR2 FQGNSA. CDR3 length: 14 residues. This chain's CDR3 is CASSFRATNYGYTF. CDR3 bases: TGTGCCAGCAGCTTCCGGGCTACTAACTATGGCTACACCTTC.

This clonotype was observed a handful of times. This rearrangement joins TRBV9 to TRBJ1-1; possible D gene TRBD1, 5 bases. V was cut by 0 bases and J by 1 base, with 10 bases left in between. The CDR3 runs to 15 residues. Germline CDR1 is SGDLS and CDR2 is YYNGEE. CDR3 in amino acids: CASSVDRDPNTEAFF. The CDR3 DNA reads TGTGCCAGCAGCGTAGATAGGGACCCGAACACTGAAGCTTTCTTT.

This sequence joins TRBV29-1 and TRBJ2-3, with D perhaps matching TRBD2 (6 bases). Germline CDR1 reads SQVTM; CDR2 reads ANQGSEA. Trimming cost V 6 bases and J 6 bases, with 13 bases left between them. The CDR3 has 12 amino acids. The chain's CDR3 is CSVEGLEDTQYF. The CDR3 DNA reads TGCAGCGTGGAGGGCCTAGAGGATACGCAGTATTTT.

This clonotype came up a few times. The CDR3 DNA reads as TGCAGCGTTGCTAAACCGGGACAGGGGCGAGGTGGCTACACCTTC. Amino acids: CSVAKPGQGRGGYTF. The rearrangement uses TRBV29-1 and TRBJ1-2; TRBD1 aligns across 10 bases. J gave up 7 bases and V 4 bases, and 12 bases lay outside the gene matches. CDR1 is SQVTM, CDR2 ANQGSEA, per germline. CDR3 size: 15 residues.

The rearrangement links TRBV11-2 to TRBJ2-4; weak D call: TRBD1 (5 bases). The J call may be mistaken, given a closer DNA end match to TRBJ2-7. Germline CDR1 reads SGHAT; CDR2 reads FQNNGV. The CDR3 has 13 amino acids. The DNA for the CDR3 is TGTGCCAGCAGCTCGGACATGGACTACGAGCAGTACTTC. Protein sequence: CASSSDMDYEQYF.

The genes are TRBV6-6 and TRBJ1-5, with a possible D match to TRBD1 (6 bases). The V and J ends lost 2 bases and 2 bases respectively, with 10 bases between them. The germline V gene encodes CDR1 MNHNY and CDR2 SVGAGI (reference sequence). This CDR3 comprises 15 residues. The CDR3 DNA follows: TGTGCCAGCAGTTACCCGGACAGACGCAATCAGCCCCAGCATTTT. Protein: CASSYPDRRNQPQHF.

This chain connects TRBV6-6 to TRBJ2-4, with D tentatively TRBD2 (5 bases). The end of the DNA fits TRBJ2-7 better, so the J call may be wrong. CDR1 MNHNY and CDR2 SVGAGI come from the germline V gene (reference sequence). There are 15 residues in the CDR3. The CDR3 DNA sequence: TGTGCCAGCAGTTACACGGGTGAGGGAAGGGACGAGCAGTACTTC. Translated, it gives CASSYTGEGRDEQYF.

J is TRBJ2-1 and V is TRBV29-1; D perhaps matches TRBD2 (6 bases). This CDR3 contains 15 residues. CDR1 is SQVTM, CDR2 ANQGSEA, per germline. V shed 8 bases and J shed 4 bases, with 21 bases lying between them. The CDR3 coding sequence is TGCAGCTCCTCCGGGGCGGGGTTACGATACAATGAGCAGTTCTTC. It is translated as CSSSGAGLRYNEQFF.

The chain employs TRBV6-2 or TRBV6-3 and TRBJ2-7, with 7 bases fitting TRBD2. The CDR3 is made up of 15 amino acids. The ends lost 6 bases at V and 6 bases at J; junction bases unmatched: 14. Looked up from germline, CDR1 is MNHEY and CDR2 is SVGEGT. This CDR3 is CASSWEGPRLSEQYF. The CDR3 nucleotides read TGTGCCAGCAGCTGGGAGGGACCTAGGCTCTCCGAGCAGTACTTC.

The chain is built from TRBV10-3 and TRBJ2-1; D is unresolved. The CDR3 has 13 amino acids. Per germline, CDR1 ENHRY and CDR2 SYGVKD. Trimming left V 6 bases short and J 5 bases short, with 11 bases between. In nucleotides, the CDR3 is TGTGCCATCAGGTCGGGTACGGACAATGAGCAGTTCTTC. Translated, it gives CAIRSGTDNEQFF.

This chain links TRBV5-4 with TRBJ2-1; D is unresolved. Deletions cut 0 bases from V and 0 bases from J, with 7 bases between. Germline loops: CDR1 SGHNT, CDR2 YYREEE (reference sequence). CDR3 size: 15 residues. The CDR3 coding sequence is TGTGCCAGCAGCTTGGCGTATAGCTCCTACAATGAGCAGTTCTTC. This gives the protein CASSLAYSSYNEQFF.

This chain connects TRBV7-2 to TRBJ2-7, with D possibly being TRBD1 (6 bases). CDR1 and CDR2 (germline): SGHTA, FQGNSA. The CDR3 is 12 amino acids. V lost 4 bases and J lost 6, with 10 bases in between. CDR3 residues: CASSSGAREQYF. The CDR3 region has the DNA TGTGCCAGCAGCTCAGGGGCACGCGAGCAGTACTTC.

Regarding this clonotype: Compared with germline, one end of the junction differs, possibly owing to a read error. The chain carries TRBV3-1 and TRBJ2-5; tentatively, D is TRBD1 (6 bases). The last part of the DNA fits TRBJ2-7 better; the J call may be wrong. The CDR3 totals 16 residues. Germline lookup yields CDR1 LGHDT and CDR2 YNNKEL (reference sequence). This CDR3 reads CASSRQTGSSSCEQYF. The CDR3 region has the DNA TGTGCCAGCAGCCGACAAACAGGGAGTAGCTCCTGCGAGCAGTACTTC.

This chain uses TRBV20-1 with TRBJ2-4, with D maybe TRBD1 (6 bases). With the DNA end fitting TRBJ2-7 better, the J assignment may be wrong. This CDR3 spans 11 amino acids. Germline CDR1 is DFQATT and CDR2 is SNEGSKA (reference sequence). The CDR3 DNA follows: TGCAGTCAGGGGTCGGGCTACGAGCAGTACTTC. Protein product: CSQGSGYEQYF.

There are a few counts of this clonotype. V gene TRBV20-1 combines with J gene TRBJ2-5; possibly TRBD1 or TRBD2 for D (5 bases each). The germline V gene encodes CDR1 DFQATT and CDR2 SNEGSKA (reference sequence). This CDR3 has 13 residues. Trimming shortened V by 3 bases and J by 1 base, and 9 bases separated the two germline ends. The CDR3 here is CSASGGSQETQYF. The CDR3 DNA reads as TGCAGTGCTAGTGGGGGTTCCCAAGAGACCCAGTACTTC.

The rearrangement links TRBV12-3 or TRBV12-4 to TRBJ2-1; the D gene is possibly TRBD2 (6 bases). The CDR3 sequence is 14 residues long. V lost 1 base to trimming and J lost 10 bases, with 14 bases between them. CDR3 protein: CASSLGRGWHEQFF. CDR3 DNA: TGTGCCAGCAGTTTAGGGAGGGGTTGGCACGAGCAGTTCTTC.

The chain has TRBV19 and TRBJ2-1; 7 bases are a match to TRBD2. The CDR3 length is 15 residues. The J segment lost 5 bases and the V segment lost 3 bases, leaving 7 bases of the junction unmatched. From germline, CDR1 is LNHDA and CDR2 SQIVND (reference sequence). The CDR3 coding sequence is TGTGCCAGTAGTATTGTTCTAGCGGAGAACAATGAGCAGTTCTTC. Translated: CASSIVLAENNEQFF.

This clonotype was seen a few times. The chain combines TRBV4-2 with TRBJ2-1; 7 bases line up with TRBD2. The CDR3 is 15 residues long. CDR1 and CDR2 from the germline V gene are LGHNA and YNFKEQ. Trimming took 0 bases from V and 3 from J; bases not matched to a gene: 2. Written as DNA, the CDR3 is TGTGCCAGCAGCCAAGAACTAGCGTTCTACAATGAGCAGTTCTTC. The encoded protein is CASSQELAFYNEQFF.

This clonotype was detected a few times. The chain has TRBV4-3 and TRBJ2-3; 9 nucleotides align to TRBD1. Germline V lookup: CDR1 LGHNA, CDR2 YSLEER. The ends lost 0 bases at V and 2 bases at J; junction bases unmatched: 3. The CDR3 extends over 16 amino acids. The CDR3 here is CASSQEWDRDTDTQYF. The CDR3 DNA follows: TGCGCCAGCAGCCAAGAATGGGACAGGGACACAGATACGCAGTATTTT.

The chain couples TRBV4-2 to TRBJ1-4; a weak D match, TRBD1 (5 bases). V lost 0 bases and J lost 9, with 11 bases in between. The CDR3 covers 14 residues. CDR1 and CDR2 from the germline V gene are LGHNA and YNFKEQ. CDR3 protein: CASSQEGGAQKLFF. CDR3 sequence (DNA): TGTGCCAGCAGCCAAGAAGGCGGGGCCCAAAAACTGTTTTTT.

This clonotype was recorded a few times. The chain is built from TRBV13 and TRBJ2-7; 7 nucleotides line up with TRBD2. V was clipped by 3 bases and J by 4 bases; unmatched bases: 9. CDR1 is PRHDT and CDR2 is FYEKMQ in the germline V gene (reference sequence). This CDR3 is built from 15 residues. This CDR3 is CASSLRQRGFYEQYF. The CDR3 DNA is TGTGCCAGCAGCTTGAGGCAGCGGGGTTTTTACGAGCAGTACTTC.

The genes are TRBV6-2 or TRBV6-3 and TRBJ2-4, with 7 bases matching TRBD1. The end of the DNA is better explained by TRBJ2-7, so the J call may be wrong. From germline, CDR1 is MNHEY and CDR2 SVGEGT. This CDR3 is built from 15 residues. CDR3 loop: CASRRGQASYDEQYF. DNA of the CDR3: TGTGCCAGCAGGCGCGGACAGGCCTCTTACGACGAGCAGTACTTC.

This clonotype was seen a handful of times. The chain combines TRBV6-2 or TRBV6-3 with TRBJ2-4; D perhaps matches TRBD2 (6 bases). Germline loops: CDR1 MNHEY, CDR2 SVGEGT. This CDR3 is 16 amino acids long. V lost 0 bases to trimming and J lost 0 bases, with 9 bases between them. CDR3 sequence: CASSYSPGLAKNIQYF. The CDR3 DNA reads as TGTGCCAGCAGTTACTCGCCGGGACTAGCCAAAAACATTCAGTACTTC.

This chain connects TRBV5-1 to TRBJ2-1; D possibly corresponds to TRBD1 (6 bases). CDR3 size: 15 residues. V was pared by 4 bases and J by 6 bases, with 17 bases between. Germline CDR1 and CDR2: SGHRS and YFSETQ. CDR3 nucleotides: TGCGCCAGCAGCCGGAGGACAGTTCATTCCAATGAGCAGTTCTTC. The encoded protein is CASSRRTVHSNEQFF.

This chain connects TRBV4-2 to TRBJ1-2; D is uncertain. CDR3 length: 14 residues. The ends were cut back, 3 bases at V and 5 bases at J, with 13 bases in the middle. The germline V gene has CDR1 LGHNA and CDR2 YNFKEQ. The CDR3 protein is CASSQDRIGYGYTF. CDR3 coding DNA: TGTGCCAGCAGCCAGGATCGGATAGGGTATGGCTACACCTTC.

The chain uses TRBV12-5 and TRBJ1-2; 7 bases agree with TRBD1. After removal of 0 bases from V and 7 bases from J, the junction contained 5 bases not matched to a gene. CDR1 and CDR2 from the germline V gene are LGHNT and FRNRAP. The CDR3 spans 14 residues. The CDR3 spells CASGLVTQGSGYTF. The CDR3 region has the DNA TGTGCTAGTGGTTTGGTAACACAGGGGTCTGGCTACACCTTC. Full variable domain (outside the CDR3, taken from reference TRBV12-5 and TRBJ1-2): DARVTQTPRHKVTEMGQEVTMRCQPILGHNTVFWYRQTMMQGLELLAYFRNRAPLDDSGMPKDRFSAEMPDATLATLKIQPSEPRDSAVYFCASGLVTQGSGYTFGSGTRLTVV.

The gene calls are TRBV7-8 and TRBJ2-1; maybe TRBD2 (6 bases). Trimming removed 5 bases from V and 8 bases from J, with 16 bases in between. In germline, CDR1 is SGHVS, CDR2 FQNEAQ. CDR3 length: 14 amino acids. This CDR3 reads CASSLHGTSYEQFF. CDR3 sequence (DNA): TGTGCCAGCAGCCTGCACGGGACTTCCTATGAGCAGTTCTTC.

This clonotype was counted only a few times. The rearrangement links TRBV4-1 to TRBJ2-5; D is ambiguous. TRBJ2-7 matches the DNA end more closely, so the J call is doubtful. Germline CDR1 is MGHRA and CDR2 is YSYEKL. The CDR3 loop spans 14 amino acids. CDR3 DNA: TGCGCCAGCAGCCAAGATCTCTCAATTAACGAGCAGTACTTC. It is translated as CASSQDLSINEQYF.